The rows below give T cell receptor beta chains drawn from one sample of a study of T cells in Graves' hyperthyroidism and ophthalmopathy. TCRdb recomputed calls from the multiplex PCR reads with MiXCR, one row per CDR3 protein. The sample includes fewer than 400,000 distinct CDR3 sequences, 20% to 25% of them seen just once. Sequencing was carried out using blood. These receptors were obtained from a man aged 50 to 60 with Graves' hyperthyroidism. CDR3s include the opening cysteine and the closing phenylalanine or tryptophan.

CDR3 length	V gene	J gene	CDR3 protein
17	TRBV11-2	TRBJ2-2	CASSFPGGTRFTGELFF
15	TRBV24-1	TRBJ1-1	CATSDSRFMNTEAFF
13	TRBV7-9	TRBJ2-5	CASSWAIQETQYF
14	TRBV12-3/TRBV12-4	TRBJ2-3	CASSSGLAGITQYF
13	TRBV20-1	TRBJ2-7	CSATGPLSYEQYF
15	TRBV30	TRBJ2-1	CAWKPSGSSYNEQFF
18	TRBV12-3/TRBV12-4	TRBJ2-5	CASSRRTSGIGGWETQYF
14	TRBV2	TRBJ2-3	CASSDPSSTDTQYF
16	TRBV12-3/TRBV12-4	TRBJ2-7	CASSFGLAAGVYEQYF
14	TRBV7-8	TRBJ1-5	CASSPRTDNQPQHF
16	TRBV18	TRBJ2-2	CASSSGLAGGTGELFF
15	TRBV6-1	TRBJ1-1	CASSPAVEGGRGAFF
12	TRBV12-3/TRBV12-4	TRBJ2-1	CASSFSSGEQFF
16	TRBV7-2	TRBJ2-1	CASSSDRARNYNEQFF
17	TRBV6-5	TRBJ1-1	CASSYRSVGGLNTEAFF
20	TRBV10-3	TRBJ2-2	CATKPTLTEAGGRPAGELFF
17	TRBV7-2	TRBJ2-2	CASRVTGATTNTGELFF
13	TRBV7-9	TRBJ2-5	CASSPSGTETQYF
13	TRBV28	TRBJ1-5	CASGDYSNQPQHF
14	TRBV19	TRBJ1-1	CASSSHTGTTEAFF
14	TRBV2	TRBJ2-4	CASNRDPGGNVQYF
16	TRBV5-1	TRBJ2-3	CASSLRLAGSTDTQYF
19	TRBV5-1	TRBJ2-1	CASSAGLAGGLSSYNEQFF
16	TRBV7-9	TRBJ1-1	CASSLGHVFQDTEAFF